The next 18 T cell receptor beta chains were all read from a single sample in a study of blood T cell repertoires in COVID-19. Clones were sequenced by immunoSEQ multiplex PCR, and TCRdb holds only the in-frame ones, with some missing. This table holds some 200,000 clones, 80% to 90% found once. Sequencing was performed on peripheral blood. The source of these receptors is a middle-aged woman with COVID-19, enrolled during active disease.

V usage is TRBV30 and J usage is TRBJ1-1, with D perhaps TRBD1 (6 bases). CDR1 GTSNPN and CDR2 SVGIG come from the germline V gene (reference sequence). V lost 0 bases, J lost 10 bases, and 9 bases lay in between. This CDR3 has 11 amino acids. The CDR3 DNA is TGTGCCTGGAGTGTACGAGGGGGAGCTTTCTTT. Its translation is CAWSVRGGAFF.

This clone was recorded a few times. The chain uses TRBV30 and TRBJ1-1; the match to TRBD1 covers 7 bases. CDR3 size: 14 residues. V shed 0 bases and J 6 bases; nucleotides not matched to a gene: 7. Germline V CDR1 and CDR2: GTSNPN, SVGIG (reference sequence). The CDR3 sequence: CAWSVDRVLSEAFF. The CDR3 nucleotides are TGTGCCTGGAGTGTAGACAGGGTATTATCTGAAGCTTTCTTT.

This rearrangement joins TRBV28 to TRBJ1-4; 9 bases are a match to TRBD1. V shed 4 bases and J 7 bases; nucleotides not matched to a gene: 7. Germline V gene lookup returns CDR1 MDHEN and CDR2 SYDVKM. The CDR3 spans 15 residues. Here the CDR3 reads CASSSRQGGFEKLFF. Written as DNA, the CDR3 is TGTGCCAGCAGTTCCCGACAGGGGGGTTTTGAAAAACTGTTTTTT.

The chain employs TRBV25-1 and TRBJ1-1; no definite D call. Trimming removed 4 bases from V and 4 bases from J, with 10 bases in between. There are 13 residues in the CDR3. Germline CDR1 is MGHDK and CDR2 is SYGVNS. CDR3 sequence: CASSAGIITEAFF. The CDR3 DNA reads as TGTGCCAGCAGTGCCGGGATAATCACTGAAGCTTTCTTT.

The V and J genes are TRBV19 and TRBJ1-5; 9 bases fit TRBD1. The CDR3 spans 16 residues. Germline-derived CDR1 and CDR2 are LNHDA and SQIVND (reference sequence). J was trimmed by 2 bases and V by 4 bases; bases with no gene match: 6. CDR3 region: CASSRTGGRGNQPQHF. The CDR3 bases are TGTGCCAGTAGTAGAACAGGGGGCCGGGGCAATCAGCCCCAGCATTTT.

This chain uses TRBV30 with TRBJ2-3, with 9 bases matching TRBD2. V was pared by 5 bases and J by 2 bases, with 5 bases of the junction left unmatched. The germline V gene encodes CDR1 GTSNPN and CDR2 SVGIG (reference sequence). The CDR3 sequence is 14 residues long. For the CDR3, the DNA is TGTGCCTGGTCAGCGGGGGGAAACACAGATACGCAGTATTTT. Translation gives CAWSAGGNTDTQYF.

V and J are TRBV9 and TRBJ1-4, with 7 nucleotides matching TRBD1. Germline lookup yields CDR1 SGDLS and CDR2 YYNGEE. The trim removed 3 bases at V and 8 bases at J, leaving 10 bases unmatched. The CDR3 consists of 15 residues. CDR3 in amino acids: CASSGPTGYGEKLFF. The CDR3, as DNA: TGTGCCAGCAGCGGACCGACAGGGTACGGAGAAAAACTGTTTTTT.

Concerning this clone: Other DNA sequences from this sample encode an identical CDR3 as well. J is TRBJ2-2 and V is TRBV3-1 (or the pseudogene TRBV3-2), with TRBD2 matching 7 bases. Trimming cost V 2 bases and J 6 bases; bases outside gene matches: 9. CDR1 is LGHDT, CDR2 YNNKEL, per germline (reference sequence). The CDR3 length is 16 residues. The CDR3 DNA reads TGTGCCAGCAGCCAACGACTAGCATTGGTTCCCGGGGAGCTGTTTTTT. This gives the protein CASSQRLALVPGELFF.

This clone was counted between two and nine times. J is TRBJ1-6 and V is TRBV5-1; D might be TRBD1 (5 bases). This CDR3 contains 15 residues. The germline V gene encodes CDR1 SGHRS and CDR2 YFSETQ. The V and J ends lost 0 bases and 8 bases respectively, with 12 bases between them. The chain's CDR3 is CASSLVGGGDSPLHF. The CDR3 nucleotides read TGCGCCAGCAGCTTGGTCGGGGGTGGCGATTCACCCCTCCACTTT.

The V and J genes are TRBV2 and TRBJ2-3, with 9 bases identical to TRBD2. The CDR3 runs to 16 residues. V dropped 6 bases and J dropped 2; count of bases not matched to a gene: 9. Germline CDR1 is SNHLY and CDR2 is FYNNEI. The CDR3 sequence is CASRMGTSTYTDTQYF. Written as DNA, the CDR3 is TGTGCCAGCAGGATGGGGACTAGCACCTACACAGATACGCAGTATTTT. Looking up the rest from reference TRBV2 and TRBJ2-3 gives the full variable domain: EPEVTQTPSHQVTQMGQEVILRCVPISNHLYFYWYRQILGQKVEFLVSFYNNEISEKSEIFDDQFSVERPDGSNFTLKIRSTKLEDSAMYFCASRMGTSTYTDTQYFGPGTRLTVL.

The gene calls are TRBV9 and TRBJ2-7; D might be TRBD2 (5 bases). V was pared by 0 bases and J by 2 bases, with 12 bases between. CDR3 length: 15 amino acids. Germline CDR1 SGDLS, CDR2 YYNGEE. The CDR3 nucleotides are TGTGCCAGCAGCGTAGGCCCTAGCCGCACCTACGAGCAGTACTTC. It yields the protein CASSVGPSRTYEQYF. Together with reference TRBV9 and TRBJ2-7, the CDR3 gives the full variable domain: DSGVTQTPKHLITATGQRVTLRCSPRSGDLSVYWYQQSLDQGLQFLIQYYNGEERAKGNILERFSAQQFPDLHSELNLSSLELGDSALYFCASSVGPSRTYEQYFGPGTRLTVT.

The DNA for the CDR3 is TGTGCCAGTACCCCGGCCAGCGGTAGCTCCTACGAGCAGTACTTC. Amino acid sequence: CASTPASGSSYEQYF. The V and J genes are TRBV19 and TRBJ2-7; D possibly corresponds to TRBD2 (5 bases). The CDR3 totals 15 residues. With 7 bases removed from V and 0 bases from J, the gap between germline ends came to 16 bases. Germline loops: CDR1 LNHDA, CDR2 SQIVND (reference sequence).

The chain employs TRBV25-1 and TRBJ2-3, with D possibly matching TRBD2 (5 bases). Trimming took off 6 bases at V and 8 bases at J, with 9 bases between the two ends. The CDR3 loop spans 11 amino acids. Germline V gene lookup returns CDR1 MGHDK and CDR2 SYGVNS. CDR3 nucleotide sequence: TGTGCCAGCAGCCAGGAGGTTACGCAGTATTTT. Protein product: CASSQEVTQYF.

This rearrangement joins TRBV27 to TRBJ1-4, with D perhaps matching TRBD1 (6 bases). The CDR3 has 14 amino acids. V gave up 3 bases and J gave up 5 bases, with 10 bases separating them. Germline lookup yields CDR1 MNHEY and CDR2 SMNVEV (reference sequence). The CDR3 DNA reads TGTGCCAGCAGTTTCACAGGGACCAATGAAAAACTGTTTTTT. Protein: CASSFTGTNEKLFF.

This clone has only one observation. The gene calls are TRBV7-2 and TRBJ2-5, with TRBD2 matching over 11 bases. With 3 bases clipped from V and 5 bases from J, the junction kept 5 bases outside the gene matches. CDR1 and CDR2 (germline): SGHTA, FQGNSA. The CDR3 is made up of 15 amino acids. For the CDR3, the DNA is TGTGCCAGCAGCTTTAGCGGGGGGGCCGCGGAGACCCAGTACTTC. Translating it yields CASSFSGGAAETQYF.

This sequence joins TRBV7-8 and TRBJ2-7, with D possibly matching TRBD1 (6 bases). V lost 7 bases to trimming and J lost 6 bases, with 25 bases between them. The CDR3 loop spans 16 amino acids. Per germline, CDR1 SGHVS and CDR2 FQNEAQ. Written as DNA, the CDR3 is TGTGCCAGCACCGAGCCCCCGGGACACCCCTCTGGCGAGCAGTACTTC. Translation gives CASTEPPGHPSGEQYF.

The genes are TRBV11-3 and TRBJ1-4; no definite D call. V lost 5 bases and J 0 bases, leaving 10 bases between the germline ends. This CDR3 is built from 15 residues. The V gene's germline CDR1 is SGHNT and CDR2 YENEEA. The CDR3 loop reads CASSAGFSTNEKLFF. The CDR3 region has the DNA TGTGCCAGCAGCGCCGGGTTCTCAACTAATGAAAAACTGTTTTTT.

The rearrangement links TRBV6-5 to TRBJ2-3; 7 bases align to TRBD2. This CDR3 is built from 12 residues. Germline V gene lookup returns CDR1 MNHEY and CDR2 SVGAGI. J lost 6 bases, V lost 6 bases, and 3 bases had no gene match. The CDR3 loop is CASRFSGDTQYF. CDR3 in DNA: TGTGCCAGCAGATTTAGCGGGGATACGCAGTATTTT.